This TCR beta chain was found in a study of cytomegalovirus exposure and HLA in healthy donors. For this clone: The antigen is undetermined.

PCR primers comprised 60 Vbeta and 13 Jbeta primers. TCRdb keeps only in-frame clones here, not all; method: immunoSEQ multiplex PCR. This sample has under 300,000 clones; 65% to 85% occur once, and the top ten carry approximately 2.1%. In germline, CDR1 is GTSNPN, CDR2 SVGIG (reference sequence). The CDR3 has 14 amino acids. Germline trimming cut 5 bases from V and 7 bases from J; bases unmatched to any gene: 9. Study-level points and caveats: Analysis was performed later, and it showed HLA-associated TCR beta chains to be more clonally expanded than equally common others. Altogether, 164 TCR beta chains were recorded as cytomegalovirus-associated.

The sequence was collected from a female donor in good health and CMV-seronegative. The sample was PBMCs. The chain links TRBV30 to TRBJ2-1, with 9 bases aligning to TRBD2. The CDR3 reads CAWSLGGRGNEQFF. In nucleotides, the CDR3 is TGTGCCTGGTCATTGGGCGGGAGGGGGAATGAGCAGTTCTTC.